This entry lists 21 T cell receptor beta chains sequenced from one sample in a study of regulatory T cells in long-lasting Graves disease. Indicated time point: persistent/refractory GD, antithyroid drugs over 5 years with positive TRAb. PBMC-derived RNA was used for the TCR library. Construction of TCR beta libraries relied on iRepertoire HTBI primers and on Arm-PCR targeting CDR3 regions. MiXCR was run by TCRdb on the multiplex PCR reads, yielding one entry per CDR3 protein. The sample holds more than 300,000 distinct CDR3 sequences, roughly 25% seen once. Sequenced here: peripheral blood mononuclear cells (PBMCs), sampled when the disease was refractory, from a patient treated with antithyroid drugs. Every receptor here comes from a woman aged 40 to 50 with Graves disease.

There are a few counts of this clonotype. V and J are TRBV10-3 and TRBJ2-2; tentatively, D is TRBD1 (6 bases). The CDR3 has 16 residues. V lost 2 bases, J lost 0 bases, and 10 bases lay in between. Germline-derived CDR1 and CDR2 are ENHRY and SYGVKD. Written as DNA, the CDR3 is TGTGCCATCAGTGAGGGACAGCCAGCGAACACCGGGGAGCTGTTTTTT. Translated, it gives CAISEGQPANTGELFF.

This clonotype has just a few counts. The J gene is TRBJ2-7, the V gene TRBV7-9; possible D gene TRBD2, 5 bases. Germline V gene lookup returns CDR1 SEHNR and CDR2 FQNEAQ (reference sequence). The CDR3 spans 13 residues. V was trimmed by 5 bases and J by 2 bases, leaving 10 bases between them. This CDR3 reads CASSQSGAYEQYF. The CDR3 nucleotides read TGTGCCAGCAGCCAGAGCGGAGCCTACGAGCAGTACTTC.

V gene TRBV19 combines with J gene TRBJ1-2; maybe TRBD1 (5 bases). The CDR3 is 16 amino acids. Germline V lookup: CDR1 LNHDA, CDR2 SQIVND (reference sequence). With 2 bases removed from V and 2 bases from J, the gap between germline ends came to 15 bases. The CDR3 bases are TGTGCCAGTAGTATATATGGACACCTCGAGAACTATGGCTACACCTTC. Translation: CASSIYGHLENYGYTF. Looking up the rest from reference TRBV19 and TRBJ1-2 gives the full variable domain: DGGITQSPKYLFRKEGQNVTLSCEQNLNHDAMYWYRQDPGQGLRLIYYSQIVNDFQKGDIAEGYSVSREKKESFPLTVTSAQKNPTAFYLCASSIYGHLENYGYTFGSGTRLTVV.

The sample holds many counts of this clonotype. The V gene is TRBV12-3 or TRBV12-4, the J gene TRBJ2-4; 9 nucleotides line up with TRBD1. This CDR3 has 15 residues. With V trimmed by 7 bases and J by 5 bases, 9 bases remained unmatched. CDR3 sequence (DNA): TGTGCCAGCACCTCGGACAGGGGCCATCAAAACATTCAGTACTTC. It is translated as CASTSDRGHQNIQYF.

This clonotype showed up many times. This chain uses TRBV20-1 with TRBJ1-2; D call uncertain. Germline V gives CDR1 DFQATT, CDR2 SNEGSKA (reference sequence). Trimming shortened V by 6 bases and J by 3 bases, and 14 bases separated the two germline ends. This CDR3 spans 13 amino acids. This CDR3 is CSAAGRPYYGYTF. As DNA, the CDR3 is TGCAGTGCCGCGGGCAGACCTTACTATGGCTACACCTTC.

The gene calls are TRBV5-1 and TRBJ2-3; TRBD2 agrees at 8 bases. Unmatched junction bases numbered 4, after V lost 0 bases and J lost 4 bases. Germline CDR1 reads SGHRS; CDR2 reads YFSETQ. CDR3 length: 15 amino acids. CDR3: CASSLEPSGPDTQYF. The CDR3 coding sequence is TGCGCCAGCAGCTTGGAGCCTAGCGGGCCAGATACGCAGTATTTT.

This clonotype showed up many times. V usage is TRBV6-5 and J usage is TRBJ2-7; D is uncertain. This CDR3 is 12 amino acids long. Germline V gene sequence: CDR1 MNHEY, CDR2 SVGAGI. Trimming took off 2 bases at V and 5 bases at J, with 7 bases between the two ends. CDR3 DNA sequence: TGTGCCAGCAGTTACGAGGAGAACGAGCAGTACTTC. Residues: CASSYEENEQYF.

The J gene is TRBJ1-4, the V gene TRBV20-1; no clear D gene. CDR3 length: 15 residues. Germline assignment: CDR1 DFQATT and CDR2 SNEGSKA (reference sequence). Between the trimmed V and J ends, which lost 0 bases and 7 bases, there was a span of 15 bases. CDR3 DNA sequence: TGCAGTGCTAGAGATCAATCCGGAGGGTCTGAAAAACTGTTTTTT. Encoded protein: CSARDQSGGSEKLFF.

The chain combines TRBV30 with TRBJ1-6, with a possible D match to TRBD1 (6 bases). With 4 bases removed from V and 8 bases from J, the gap between germline ends came to 21 bases. Germline loops: CDR1 GTSNPN, CDR2 SVGIG (reference sequence). The CDR3 length is 16 residues. The CDR3 DNA sequence: TGTGCCTGGACCAGGACAGAGGGATACCTACATTCACCCCTCCACTTT. Its translation: CAWTRTEGYLHSPLHF.

This clonotype has only a few counts. The chain links TRBV7-2 to TRBJ2-2; D is uncertain. Germline-derived CDR1 and CDR2 are SGHTA and FQGNSA. The CDR3 extends over 14 amino acids. The V end was cut by 1 base, the J end by 5 bases, with 8 bases between. The CDR3 DNA reads as TGTGCCAGCAGCTTAGAGCTTAAGACCGGGGAGCTGTTTTTT. Translating it yields CASSLELKTGELFF. Supplemented by reference TRBV7-2 and TRBJ2-2, the full variable domain reads GAGVSQSPSNKVTEKGKDVELRCDPISGHTALYWYRQSLGQGLEFLIYFQGNSAPDKSGLPSDRFSAERTGGSVSTLTIQRTQQEDSAVYLCASSLELKTGELFFGEGSRLTVL.

This clonotype was counted a few times. The chain uses TRBV10-1 and TRBJ2-1; 9 bases line up with TRBD2. The CDR3 totals 19 residues. V shed 5 bases, J shed 2 bases, and the junction held 16 bases outside the gene matches. Germline loops: CDR1 WNHNN, CDR2 SYGVQD (reference sequence). CDR3 protein: CASSPWGGRANLTYNEQFF. CDR3 sequence (DNA): TGCGCCAGCAGTCCTTGGGGCGGGAGGGCCAATTTGACCTACAATGAGCAGTTCTTC.

The CDR3, as DNA: TGTGCCAGTAGTATGCGTGGCTACGAGCAGTACTTC. This sequence encodes CASSMRGYEQYF. This sequence joins TRBV19 and TRBJ2-7; D gene ambiguous. The CDR3 is 12 amino acids. The germline V and J ends were trimmed by 3 bases and 3 bases, with 6 bases remaining between them. The germline V gene encodes CDR1 LNHDA and CDR2 SQIVND (reference sequence).

The genes are TRBV28 and TRBJ1-1; D remains ambiguous. Trimming stripped 4 bases from V and 4 bases from J, with 7 bases between. The CDR3 length is 12 residues. Germline V gives CDR1 MDHEN, CDR2 SYDVKM. The CDR3 loop is CASSSPGTEAFF. For the CDR3, the DNA is TGTGCCAGCAGTTCCCCCGGCACTGAAGCTTTCTTT.

This chain uses TRBV29-1 with TRBJ2-7, with 9 bases aligning to TRBD2. In germline, CDR1 is SQVTM, CDR2 ANQGSEA. CDR3 length: 13 amino acids. J lost 5 bases, V lost 4 bases, and 6 bases had no gene match. This CDR3 is CSVGGREGDEQYF. CDR3 DNA sequence: TGCAGCGTTGGTGGGCGGGAGGGGGACGAGCAGTACTTC.

V and J are TRBV6-1 and TRBJ1-1; 7 positions agree with TRBD1. The CDR3 is 12 residues long. Germline trimming cut 6 bases from V and 4 bases from J; bases unmatched to any gene: 2. The V gene's germline CDR1 is MNHNS and CDR2 SASEGT. CDR3 region: CASRGGFTEAFF. The CDR3 DNA sequence: TGTGCCAGCAGAGGGGGCTTCACTGAAGCTTTCTTT.

This clonotype was seen just once. The chain links TRBV12-3 or TRBV12-4 to TRBJ2-2, with TRBD2 matching 11 bases. J was trimmed by 5 bases and V by 6 bases; bases with no gene match: 5. This CDR3 has 15 amino acids. CDR3 protein: CASSQASGGTGELFF. DNA of the CDR3: TGTGCCAGCAGCCAAGCTAGCGGGGGGACCGGGGAGCTGTTTTTT.

This clonotype showed up many times. For the CDR3, the DNA is TGTGCCAGCAGTGAACGGGTAGTGAGGGGCCTACGGGAGACCCAGTACTTC. This translates into CASSERVVRGLRETQYF. The gene calls are TRBV2 and TRBJ2-5, with D perhaps being TRBD1 or TRBD2 (5 bases each). The V gene's germline CDR1 is SNHLY and CDR2 FYNNEI. Between the trimmed V and J ends, which lost 2 bases and 5 bases, there was a span of 21 bases. This CDR3 is built from 17 residues.

The chain has TRBV25-1 and TRBJ1-1; 9 nucleotides line up with TRBD1. The CDR3 contains 15 residues. The germline V gene encodes CDR1 MGHDK and CDR2 SYGVNS. The V gene end was trimmed by 5 bases and the J gene end by 0 bases; junction bases not matched to a gene: 4. CDR3 residues: CASSRTGAMNTEAFF. CDR3 nucleotides: TGTGCCAGCAGTCGGACAGGGGCTATGAACACTGAAGCTTTCTTT.

This clonotype was detected a few times. The genes are TRBV7-9 and TRBJ1-1; the match to TRBD1 covers 8 bases. With 5 bases clipped from V and 1 base from J, the junction kept 6 bases outside the gene matches. This CDR3 contains 15 residues. Germline V gene sequence: CDR1 SEHNR, CDR2 FQNEAQ (reference sequence). The CDR3 loop reads CASSTFRGRNTEAFF. The CDR3 nucleotides read TGTGCCAGCAGCACTTTCAGGGGGCGGAACACTGAAGCTTTCTTT.

The chain combines TRBV19 with TRBJ1-1, with D perhaps TRBD1 (6 bases). V gave up 10 bases and J gave up 4 bases, with 16 bases separating them. The CDR3 covers 13 residues. Germline lookup yields CDR1 LNHDA and CDR2 SQIVND (reference sequence). The DNA for the CDR3 is TGTGCCACTTTACAGGGATTGGGCACTGAAGCTTTCTTT. This codes for CATLQGLGTEAFF.

In this sample, this clonotype turned up many times. The chain links TRBV2 to TRBJ1-1; TRBD1 matches 10 bases. V lost 4 bases to trimming and J lost 11 bases; unmatched junction nucleotides: 4. The germline CDR1 and CDR2 sequences are SNHLY and FYNNEI. The CDR3 is 12 amino acids. CDR3 nucleotides: TGTGCCAGCAGTGGGGACAGGGGCTTGGCTTTCTTT. Amino acids: CASSGDRGLAFF.